The clone carrying this TCR beta chain was detected ten times or more. These data originate in a study of T-cell reconstitution after alpha-beta-depleted transplantation in children. A library of TCRbeta sequences, prepared with unique molecular identifiers, was generated. TCRdb recomputed calls from the PCR reads with MiXCR, one row per CDR3 protein. This table has about 610,000 distinct CDR3 sequences, over 9.5% appearing once. J lost 6 bases, V lost 5 bases, and 4 bases had no gene match. There are 12 residues in the CDR3. CDR1 is SQVTM and CDR2 is ANQGSEA in the germline V gene. The sequencing here drew on PBMCs from the stem cell graft donor, taken from the stem cell graft. This TCR derives from a human donor who donated a stem cell graft to a child with acute myeloid leukemia. This chain uses TRBV29-1 with TRBJ1-2; 9 nucleotides align to TRBD1. Here the CDR3 reads CSVSDRGDGYTF. CDR3 nucleotide sequence: TGCAGCGTTTCGGACAGGGGTGATGGCTACACCTTC.